Each of the 18 T cell receptor beta chains below was sequenced from the same sample in a study of response to subunit inactivated influenza vaccine. TCRdb ran MiXCR on the RT-PCR reads and lists one entry per CDR3 protein. The sample lists hundreds of thousands of distinct CDR3 sequences, 14% occurring once. Sequenced here: PBMCs from blood, sampled 14 to 15 days before vaccination. The receptor set was obtained from a middle-aged man who received an inactivated influenza vaccine.

V and J are TRBV6-1 and TRBJ1-5, with D uncertain. Trimming pared 11 bases from V and 6 bases from J, leaving 17 bases between. CDR1 is MNHNS and CDR2 is SASEGT in the germline V gene. The CDR3 length is 13 residues. The CDR3 region has the DNA TGTGCCTGTCGGTCTGGCGTTGGTCAGCCCCAGCATTTT. Protein product: CACRSGVGQPQHF.

The chain joins TRBV5-1 to TRBJ1-1; D possibly corresponds to TRBD1 (5 bases). This CDR3 is built from 15 residues. The V gene's germline CDR1 is SGHRS and CDR2 YFSETQ. Trimming removed 0 bases at V and 4 bases at J, with 13 bases between. The CDR3 sequence: CASSLESLRGTEAFF. CDR3 bases: TGCGCCAGCAGCTTGGAGTCTCTGAGGGGCACTGAAGCTTTCTTT.

The gene calls are TRBV5-1 and TRBJ1-1; no clear D gene. CDR3 length: 13 amino acids. Trimming stripped 5 bases from V and 1 base from J, with 9 bases between. From germline, CDR1 is SGHRS and CDR2 YFSETQ. CDR3 amino acids: CASSHSQNTEAFF. The CDR3 coding sequence is TGCGCCAGCAGTCACAGCCAGAACACTGAAGCTTTCTTT.

In this sample, this clonotype turned up many times. This rearrangement joins TRBV4-3 to TRBJ2-7; 7 bases are a match to TRBD1. The junction had 9 bases not matched to a gene; V was cut back by 1 base and J by 0 bases. Germline assignment: CDR1 LGHNA and CDR2 YSLEER. The CDR3 has 17 amino acids. CDR3 in amino acids: CASSQALTGTSSYEQYF. The CDR3 coding sequence is TGCGCCAGCAGCCAAGCCTTGACAGGGACGAGCTCCTACGAGCAGTACTTC.

This clonotype appeared many times. The chain combines TRBV11-2 with TRBJ1-1; D is ambiguous. Germline CDR1 reads SGHAT; CDR2 reads FQNNGV. The CDR3 loop spans 12 amino acids. The V and J ends lost 2 bases and 1 base respectively, with 2 bases between them. The CDR3, as DNA: TGTGCCAGCAGCTTAAGGAACACTGAAGCTTTCTTT. Translating it yields CASSLRNTEAFF.

This clonotype came up a few times. The chain carries TRBV6-2 or TRBV6-3 and TRBJ2-6; no definite D call. V dropped 6 bases and J dropped 3 bases, with 15 bases sitting between them. Germline-derived CDR1 and CDR2 are MNHEY and SVGEGT. This CDR3 region has 16 residues. The CDR3 region has the DNA TGTGCCAGCAGGCCAGGTTGGGCTGGTGGGGCCAACGTCCTGACTTTC. Amino acid sequence: CASRPGWAGGANVLTF.

This clonotype occurred a few times. J is TRBJ2-2 and V is TRBV6-1; 7 nucleotides align to TRBD2. The V and J ends lost 4 bases and 5 bases, in that order; junction bases with no gene match: 7. The CDR3 loop spans 15 amino acids. Germline V CDR1 and CDR2: MNHNS, SASEGT. CDR3 amino acids: CASSVGLVVTGELFF. Written as DNA, the CDR3 is TGTGCCAGCAGTGTCGGACTAGTTGTAACCGGGGAGCTGTTTTTT.

V is TRBV5-1 and J is TRBJ2-1; 9 bases align to TRBD1. Germline assignment: CDR1 SGHRS and CDR2 YFSETQ. The CDR3 runs 15 residues. Trimming took 4 bases from V and 4 from J; bases not matched to a gene: 6. CDR3 nucleotides: TGCGCCAGCAGCGAGGACAGGGGCACGTACAATGAGCAGTTCTTC. Translation: CASSEDRGTYNEQFF. The whole variable domain, filled in from reference TRBV5-1 and TRBJ2-1, reads KAGVTQTPRYLIKTRGQQVTLSCSPISGHRSVSWYQQTPGQGLQFLFEYFSETQRNKGNFPGRFSGRQFSNSRSEMNVSTLELGDSALYLCASSEDRGTYNEQFFGPGTRLTVL.

The chain uses TRBV7-9 and TRBJ1-5, with TRBD1 identical over 7 bases. V shed 5 bases and J 3 bases; nucleotides not matched to a gene: 7. The CDR3 consists of 15 residues. The germline V gene encodes CDR1 SEHNR and CDR2 FQNEAQ (reference sequence). The CDR3 DNA follows: TGTGCCAGCAGCCTCTCAGGGGGAGACAATCAGCCCCAGCATTTT. Its translation: CASSLSGGDNQPQHF. Using reference TRBV7-9 and TRBJ1-5 for the parts outside the CDR3, the full variable domain is DTGVSQNPRHKITKRGQNVTFRCDPISEHNRLYWYRQTLGQGPEFLTYFQNEAQLEKSRLLSDRFSAERPKGSFSTLEIQRTEQGDSAMYLCASSLSGGDNQPQHFGDGTRLSIL.

This clonotype was seen a few times. The V call is TRBV7-9, the J call TRBJ2-1, with D perhaps matching TRBD1 or TRBD2 (5 bases each). This CDR3 is built from 17 residues. V lost 5 bases and J 2 bases, leaving 19 bases between the germline ends. Per germline, CDR1 SEHNR and CDR2 FQNEAQ (reference sequence). DNA of the CDR3: TGTGCCAGCAGCCCACGGCTCGGGGCCCAGACCTACAATGAGCAGTTCTTC. Its protein is CASSPRLGAQTYNEQFF.

J is TRBJ2-3 and V is TRBV5-1; D is perhaps TRBD1 (6 bases). The germline V gene encodes CDR1 SGHRS and CDR2 YFSETQ. CDR3 length: 18 residues. Trimming left V 0 bases short and J 8 bases short, with 25 bases between. The CDR3 nucleotides read TGCGCCAGCAGCTTGGTAGTAGGACAGCGAACCTACCCATCTACGCAGTATTTT. Its protein product is CASSLVVGQRTYPSTQYF.

J is TRBJ2-5 and V is TRBV5-6; 13 positions match TRBD2. Germline V lookup: CDR1 SGHDT, CDR2 YYEEEE. CDR3 length equals 17 residues. Trimming took 4 bases from V and 3 from J; bases not matched to a gene: 9. The CDR3 reads CASSGTSGTEVEETQYF. CDR3 DNA sequence: TGTGCCAGCAGCGGGACTAGCGGGACCGAAGTTGAAGAGACCCAGTACTTC.

The chain uses TRBV5-1 and TRBJ2-1; possible D gene TRBD1, 6 bases. The CDR3 spans 14 residues. Germline values: CDR1 SGHRS, CDR2 YFSETQ. V was trimmed by 0 bases and J by 6 bases, leaving 10 bases between them. Here the CDR3 reads CASSLDRALNEQFF. As DNA, the CDR3 is TGCGCCAGCAGCTTGGACAGGGCTCTCAATGAGCAGTTCTTC.

This clonotype was picked up a small number of times. V is TRBV11-1 and J is TRBJ2-1; 14 positions match TRBD2. Germline trimming cut 6 bases from V and 0 bases from J; bases unmatched to any gene: 10. There are 19 residues in the CDR3. CDR1 is SGHAT and CDR2 is FQDESV in the germline V gene (reference sequence). CDR3 residues: CASSSGLAGATSSYNEQFF. CDR3 sequence (DNA): TGTGCCAGCAGTTCGGGACTAGCGGGAGCAACCTCCTCCTACAATGAGCAGTTCTTC.

This clonotype has ten or more counts. The V and J genes are TRBV15 and TRBJ2-1, with D unresolved. V shed 4 bases and J shed 0 bases, with 10 bases lying between them. CDR1 is LNHNV, CDR2 YYDKDF, per germline (reference sequence). The CDR3 consists of 15 residues. The CDR3 sequence: CATSKAGGSYNEQFF. CDR3 nucleotides: TGTGCCACCAGCAAGGCCGGTGGCTCCTACAATGAGCAGTTCTTC.

This clonotype was observed a handful of times. V is TRBV5-1 and J is TRBJ2-1; TRBD1 agrees at 9 bases. Germline V gene lookup returns CDR1 SGHRS and CDR2 YFSETQ. The CDR3 runs 17 residues. J gave up 5 bases and V 4 bases, and 13 bases lay outside the gene matches. The DNA for the CDR3 is TGCGCCAGCAGCCATAAACCCGGGACAGGGCATGACAATGAGCAGTTCTTC. It encodes CASSHKPGTGHDNEQFF.

This clonotype was counted many times. The chain links TRBV11-2 to TRBJ2-5, with a weak D call TRBD1 (5 bases). The length of the CDR3 is 15 residues. Germline-derived CDR1 and CDR2 are SGHAT and FQNNGV. The germline V and J ends were trimmed by 1 base and 4 bases, with 13 bases remaining between them. CDR3 DNA: TGTGCCAGCAGCTTAGTCGCAGGGTTGGGAGAGACCCAGTACTTC. Protein product: CASSLVAGLGETQYF.

This chain connects TRBV2 to TRBJ1-1; D ambiguous. Trimming removed 4 bases from V and 4 bases from J, with 4 bases in between. The CDR3 is 11 amino acids. Per germline, CDR1 SNHLY and CDR2 FYNNEI. CDR3 bases: TGTGCCAGCAGTGTTAGCACTGAAGCTTTCTTT. This sequence encodes CASSVSTEAFF.